This T cell receptor beta chain was observed in a study of beta chain features in type 1 diabetes. Study results and caveats: Any PCR bias toward short templates would affect both groups alike. When Type 1 diabetes patients were examined, their TCRB CDR3s proved moderately but significantly shorter in all four CD4+ subsets. The naive, central memory and Treg TCRB repertoires of patients appeared to be more similar to one another than those of healthy donors.

This clone was detected only a few times. Its cognate antigen is unknown. The sample contains more than one DNA sequence encoding this CDR3. What was sequenced were expressed TCRB transcripts, since all of the isolated RNA had been reverse transcribed. Repertoires were generated with immunoSEQ multiplex PCR, while TCRdb's copy carries only in-frame clones and drops some. The sample holds 200,000 to 250,000 clones, around 68% seen once. Trimming removed 1 base from V and 4 bases from J, with 4 bases in between. The CDR3 consists of 11 residues. CDR1 is SQVTM, CDR2 ANQGSEA, per germline. Sorted cells reached over 95% purity in every population.

This TCR was recovered from a man aged 25-45 years in good health. Sequencing input: naive CD4+ T cells from blood. The chain links TRBV29-1 to TRBJ1-1; the D is unclear. Written as DNA, the CDR3 is TGCAGCGTTGAAGGGGGCACTGAAGCTTTCTTT. Amino acids: CSVEGGTEAFF.